The clone carrying this TCR beta chain was seen a few times. The data originate from a study of blood T cells in healthy people across ages. Primers used in a second PCR of about 6 to 11 cycles were a sample-barcoded 5' primer and a J-beta primer mix. TCRdb re-derived calls from the 5' RACE reads in MiXCR, one entry per CDR3 protein. This table has over 450,000 distinct CDR3 sequences, around 24% appearing once. The CDR3 runs to 16 residues. The J segment lost 4 bases and the V segment lost 5 bases, leaving 10 bases of the junction unmatched. Germline V gene lookup returns CDR1 MNHEY and CDR2 SMNVEV (reference sequence). These data were also reused for a study on T cells of mothers and their children. That source reports: RNA extracted was entirely used for cDNA synthesis, 1.5 ug per 15 ul. Per child, some 3 million TCR beta CDR3 reads were obtained, against over 9 million per mother.

The receptor comes from a boy aged 5-17 years in good health. This chain links TRBV27 with TRBJ2-7, with TRBD1 matching over 11 bases. Specimen: blood. The CDR3 DNA follows: TGTGCCAGCAGTAGGACCGGGACAGGGGGGATATACGAGCAGTACTTC. It translates to CASSRTGTGGIYEQYF.